Shown below are 26 T cell receptor beta chains from a single sample sequenced in a study of blood T cell repertoires in COVID-19. Repertoires were generated with immunoSEQ multiplex PCR, while TCRdb's copy carries only in-frame clones and drops some. The repertoire includes about 87,000 clones, about 71% of them detected once, and about 4.2% sits in the top ten. Sequencing was done on a sample of peripheral blood. The receptor set was obtained from a woman aged 45-59 years with acute or convalescent COVID-19.

The chain combines TRBV2 with TRBJ2-6; D is undetermined. Trimming cost V 3 bases and J 0 bases, with 3 bases left between them. This CDR3 is built from 14 residues. CDR1 and CDR2 (germline): SNHLY, FYNNEI. CDR3 DNA: TGTGCCAGCAGTGACCTCTCTGGGGCCAACGTCCTGACTTTC. It codes for CASSDLSGANVLTF.

This clone has only a few counts. CDR3 bases: TGTGCCAGTAGTATAGGAGGCGGACAAACTGAAGCTTTCTTT. Its translation: CASSIGGGQTEAFF. The genes are TRBV19 and TRBJ1-1, with D tentatively TRBD1 (5 bases). The V end was cut by 1 base, the J end by 5 bases, with 11 bases between. Germline CDR1 is LNHDA and CDR2 is SQIVND (reference sequence). CDR3 length: 14 residues.

This clone was counted a few times. The chain is built from TRBV7-2 and TRBJ1-4, with D uncertain. Germline V gene data show CDR1 as SGHTA and CDR2 as FQGNSA. V gave up 5 bases and J gave up 7 bases, with 14 bases separating them. This CDR3 is 14 amino acids long. CDR3 bases: TGTGCCAGCAGCCCCATGGTAGGCGGTGAAAAACTGTTTTTT. It yields the protein CASSPMVGGEKLFF.

This clone occurred a few times. CDR3 region: CASREREPDTQYF. The CDR3 DNA is TGTGCCAGCAGAGAGCGCGAACCAGATACGCAGTATTTT. The chain recombines TRBV6-6 with TRBJ2-3; D unresolved. Trimming took off 6 bases at V and 4 bases at J, with 11 bases between the two ends. The CDR3 spans 13 residues. The V gene's germline CDR1 is MNHNY and CDR2 SVGAGI (reference sequence).

A few counts support this clone. The chain carries TRBV5-1 and TRBJ1-1, with no clear D. This CDR3 is 14 amino acids long. V was cut by 5 bases and J by 5 bases, with 16 bases left in between. Germline V gives CDR1 SGHRS, CDR2 YFSETQ. The CDR3 loop reads CASSYGMGNTEAFF. CDR3 coding DNA: TGCGCCAGCAGTTACGGGATGGGGAATACTGAAGCTTTCTTT.

The chain is built from TRBV27 and TRBJ1-4; 7 bases agree with TRBD1. The CDR3 is 14 amino acids. From germline, CDR1 is MNHEY and CDR2 SMNVEV (reference sequence). Trimming took 5 bases from V and 8 from J; bases not matched to a gene: 8. CDR3 nucleotides: TGTGCCAGCAGTCTAACAGGGGCCAACGAAAAACTGTTTTTT. Protein product: CASSLTGANEKLFF.

The chain uses TRBV5-1 and TRBJ1-1; D remains unclear. The CDR3 has 14 amino acids. With 0 bases removed from V and 0 bases from J, the gap between germline ends came to 6 bases. Per germline, CDR1 SGHRS and CDR2 YFSETQ. The CDR3 DNA follows: TGCGCCAGCAGCTTGGACGGGATGAACACTGAAGCTTTCTTT. This encodes CASSLDGMNTEAFF.

This clone was detected only a few times. The J gene is TRBJ2-3, the V gene TRBV11-3; TRBD2 matches 8 bases. The CDR3 is made up of 18 amino acids. Germline CDR1 reads SGHNT; CDR2 reads YENEEA. The V gene end was trimmed by 4 bases and the J gene end by 3 bases; junction bases not matched to a gene: 15. The CDR3 DNA sequence: TGTGCCAGCAGCTCATGGGGGCTAGCGGGTCTCGGTACAGATACGCAGTATTTT. As protein: CASSSWGLAGLGTDTQYF.

The chain combines TRBV6-5 with TRBJ1-3; D not certain. CDR1 MNHEY and CDR2 SVGAGI come from the germline V gene. CDR3 length: 15 residues. Trimming pared 6 bases from V and 1 base from J, leaving 13 bases between. The CDR3, as DNA: TGTGCCAGCAGGGAGGCAGCCTTTTCTGGAAACACCATATATTTT. Encoded protein: CASREAAFSGNTIYF.

The chain combines TRBV19 with TRBJ2-3; 10 nucleotides align to TRBD2. J gave up 3 bases and V 7 bases, and 7 bases lay outside the gene matches. Germline V gene data show CDR1 as LNHDA and CDR2 as SQIVND (reference sequence). The CDR3 sequence is 15 residues long. For the CDR3, the DNA is TGTGCCAGTACGCGCAGCGGGGGGGCGACAGATACGCAGTATTTT. This codes for CASTRSGGATDTQYF.

The J gene is TRBJ2-2, the V gene TRBV19; 7 bases are a match to TRBD2. The CDR3 runs to 17 residues. Germline loops: CDR1 LNHDA, CDR2 SQIVND (reference sequence). V shed 5 bases, J shed 5 bases, and the junction held 14 bases outside the gene matches. The CDR3 nucleotides are TGTGCCAGTAGTCTCCATGGACGGGGGGAAGGGACCGGGGAGCTGTTTTTT. Encoded protein: CASSLHGRGEGTGELFF.

The rearrangement joins TRBV4-3 to TRBJ1-2, with D possibly matching TRBD1 (6 bases). CDR3 length equals 15 residues. The V end lost 3 bases, the J end lost 2 bases, and 13 bases lay between the germline ends. Germline loops: CDR1 LGHNA, CDR2 YSLEER. The CDR3 nucleotides read TGCGCCAGCAGCCATGCAGGGGCCGGAAACTATGGCTACACCTTC. This sequence encodes CASSHAGAGNYGYTF.

The rearrangement links TRBV4-1 to TRBJ1-1, with TRBD1 matching 8 bases. V gave up 4 bases and J gave up 3 bases; unmatched junction bases: 16. The CDR3 length is 18 residues. Germline loops: CDR1 MGHRA, CDR2 YSYEKL. The CDR3 DNA is TGCGCCAGCAGCCTACGGACAGGGAACGGGGTACGGCACACTGAAGCTTTCTTT. Translated: CASSLRTGNGVRHTEAFF.

This chain joins TRBV6-5 and TRBJ1-1; the match to TRBD1 covers 8 bases. From germline, CDR1 is MNHEY and CDR2 SVGAGI. J was trimmed by 8 bases and V by 6 bases; bases with no gene match: 8. The CDR3 is 13 amino acids. The CDR3 loop is CASSLDRAPEAFF. The CDR3 coding sequence is TGTGCCAGCAGCCTGGACAGGGCCCCCGAAGCTTTCTTT.

The table lists this clone with a count of one. The genes are TRBV27 and TRBJ1-4; no clear D. The ends were cut back, 4 bases at V and 2 bases at J, with 14 bases in the middle. The length of the CDR3 is 16 residues. CDR1 is MNHEY, CDR2 SMNVEV, per germline (reference sequence). In nucleotides, the CDR3 is TGTGCCAGCAGTTCCCACTCCTACAGTACTAATGAAAAACTGTTTTTT. Translation: CASSSHSYSTNEKLFF. Full variable domain (rest looked up from reference TRBV27 and TRBJ1-4): EAQVTQNPRYLITVTGKKLTVTCSQNMNHEYMSWYRQDPGLGLRQIYYSMNVEVTDKGDVPEGYKVSRKEKRNFPLILESPSPNQTSLYFCASSSHSYSTNEKLFFGSGTQLSVL.

This rearrangement joins TRBV5-1 to TRBJ1-6; D gene ambiguous. Trimming took off 0 bases at V and 0 bases at J, with 7 bases between the two ends. From germline, CDR1 is SGHRS and CDR2 YFSETQ. The CDR3 sequence is 16 residues long. This CDR3 is CASSLAESSYNSPLHF. CDR3 DNA: TGCGCCAGCAGCTTGGCCGAGAGCTCCTATAATTCACCCCTCCACTTT. Variable domain in full (rest from reference TRBV5-1 and TRBJ1-6): KAGVTQTPRYLIKTRGQQVTLSCSPISGHRSVSWYQQTPGQGLQFLFEYFSETQRNKGNFPGRFSGRQFSNSRSEMNVSTLELGDSALYLCASSLAESSYNSPLHFGNGTRLTVT.

The chain joins TRBV7-9 to TRBJ2-7; D not resolved. Trimming shortened V by 5 bases and J by 2 bases, and 4 bases separated the two germline ends. Germline V lookup: CDR1 SEHNR, CDR2 FQNEAQ (reference sequence). This CDR3 has 11 amino acids. CDR3 sequence (DNA): TGTGCCAGCAGCGGCCCCTACGAGCAGTACTTC. Protein sequence: CASSGPYEQYF.

The chain joins TRBV4-2 to TRBJ1-6, with D tentatively TRBD1 (5 bases). CDR1 and CDR2 (germline): LGHNA, YNFKEQ. The V end lost 3 bases, the J end lost 6 bases, and 18 bases lay between the germline ends. The CDR3 is 17 amino acids. The CDR3, as DNA: TGTGCCAGCAGCCACCCCCAGGGAGGGCAGATTAATTCACCCCTCCACTTT. Protein sequence: CASSHPQGGQINSPLHF.

V and J are TRBV12-3 or TRBV12-4 and TRBJ1-2; tentatively, D is TRBD1 (6 bases). The CDR3 loop spans 13 amino acids. Trimming cost V 6 bases and J 4 bases, with 12 bases left between them. CDR3 DNA sequence: TGTGCCAGCAGACAGGGAAGAGGCTATGGCTACACCTTC. Its protein product is CASRQGRGYGYTF.

This clone was counted between two and nine times. The chain employs TRBV13 and TRBJ1-3; D not certain. Per the germline V gene, CDR1 is PRHDT and CDR2 is FYEKMQ (reference sequence). The ends were cut back, 7 bases at V and 3 bases at J, with 13 bases in the middle. CDR3 size: 14 residues. CDR3 bases: TGTGCCAGCAAATTGCGGGGTTATGGAAACACCATATATTTT. This encodes CASKLRGYGNTIYF.

This clone has just a few counts. The chain combines TRBV28 with TRBJ1-6; a possible D gene is TRBD1 (6 bases). Looked up from germline, CDR1 is MDHEN and CDR2 is SYDVKM. This CDR3 comprises 17 residues. V lost 5 bases and J 0 bases, leaving 14 bases between the germline ends. The CDR3 sequence is CASSKGQKSSYNSPLHF. The CDR3 DNA reads TGTGCCAGCAGTAAGGGACAAAAGAGCTCCTATAATTCACCCCTCCACTTT.

The CDR3 region has the DNA TGCAGCCTCCGGGACAGGGGTTTTTCAGATACGCAGTATTTT. Translated, it gives CSLRDRGFSDTQYF. The chain joins TRBV29-1 to TRBJ2-3, with 10 bases identical to TRBD1. The V segment lost 8 bases and the J segment 4 bases; nucleotides outside the gene matches: 9. Germline loops: CDR1 SQVTM, CDR2 ANQGSEA. The CDR3 contains 14 residues.

This chain joins TRBV18 and TRBJ1-5; D is perhaps TRBD1 (5 bases). V gave up 2 bases and J gave up 7 bases, with 9 bases separating them. Per the germline V gene, CDR1 is KGHSH and CDR2 is LQKENI. The CDR3 runs to 13 residues. CDR3 bases: TGTGCCAGCTCACCAACGGGGGAACAGCCCCAGCATTTT. Protein: CASSPTGEQPQHF.

The chain couples TRBV19 to TRBJ2-3; 9 bases align to TRBD2. From germline, CDR1 is LNHDA and CDR2 SQIVND (reference sequence). The V segment lost 3 bases and the J segment 1 base; nucleotides outside the gene matches: 5. The CDR3 totals 16 residues. The CDR3 is CASSMGPSGGTDTQYF. In DNA form, the CDR3 reads TGTGCCAGTAGTATGGGCCCTAGCGGGGGCACAGATACGCAGTATTTT.

The rearrangement uses TRBV6-6 and TRBJ1-5, with D maybe TRBD1 (5 bases). The CDR3 is made up of 14 amino acids. V lost 2 bases and J lost 2, with 7 bases in between. Germline V lookup: CDR1 MNHNY, CDR2 SVGAGI (reference sequence). In DNA form, the CDR3 reads TGTGCCAGCAGTTACCCGACAGGCAATCAGCCCCAGCATTTT. Amino acid sequence: CASSYPTGNQPQHF.

This clone has a single count. This chain links TRBV5-5 with TRBJ1-6, with unresolved D. Germline assignment: CDR1 SGHKS and CDR2 YYEKEE (reference sequence). The germline V and J ends were trimmed by 4 bases and 0 bases, with 11 bases remaining between them. This CDR3 contains 16 residues. This chain's CDR3 is CASSHDASSYNSPLHF. The CDR3 DNA follows: TGTGCCAGCAGCCATGACGCTAGCTCCTATAATTCACCCCTCCACTTT.